The TCR beta chain described here comes from a study of T cell repertoires in cytomegalovirus infection. Findings and caveats of the study: Identification of carriers of CMV plus the relevant HLA was performed using cumulative public TCR beta family frequency.

Each CDR3 protein is one row after TCRdb ran MiXCR on the reads. The data hold around 240,000 distinct CDR3 sequences, with over 20% observed a single time. Per germline, CDR1 SGHAT and CDR2 FQNNGV. The V end was cut by 5 bases, the J end by 1 base, with 8 bases between. The CDR3 is 13 residues long. This clonotype was recorded many times. Its antigen is undetermined. The source is a human donor in good health (CMV status not recorded). Some clones in this sample may be carry-over from other donors' samples. V usage is TRBV11-2 and J usage is TRBJ2-5; D gene unclear. Sequenced input: CD8+ T cells from PBMCs. CDR3 sequence: CASSRVSQETQYF. In DNA, the CDR3 is TGTGCCAGCAGCCGAGTGAGCCAAGAGACCCAGTACTTC.